This TCR beta chain was sequenced in a study of T cell clones after liver transplantation. CDR3 length: 10 residues. Looked up from germline, CDR1 is SQVTM and CDR2 is ANQGSEA. Between the trimmed V and J ends, which lost 4 bases and 5 bases, there was a span of 5 bases. Libraries were prepared by immunoSEQ multiplex PCR; TCRdb keeps only in-frame clonotypes and omits some of them. The sample shows tens of thousands of clones, around four fifths of them seen only once. The source material was CD4+ T cells from blood, sampled at the 22-month timepoint. This chain links TRBV29-1 with TRBJ2-5; D uncertain. The clonotype comes from a human patient who received a liver transplant. Certain T cells may be donor cells from the graft. The CDR3 spells CSVALETQYF. CDR3 nucleotides: TGCAGCGTTGCACTGGAGACCCAGTACTTC.